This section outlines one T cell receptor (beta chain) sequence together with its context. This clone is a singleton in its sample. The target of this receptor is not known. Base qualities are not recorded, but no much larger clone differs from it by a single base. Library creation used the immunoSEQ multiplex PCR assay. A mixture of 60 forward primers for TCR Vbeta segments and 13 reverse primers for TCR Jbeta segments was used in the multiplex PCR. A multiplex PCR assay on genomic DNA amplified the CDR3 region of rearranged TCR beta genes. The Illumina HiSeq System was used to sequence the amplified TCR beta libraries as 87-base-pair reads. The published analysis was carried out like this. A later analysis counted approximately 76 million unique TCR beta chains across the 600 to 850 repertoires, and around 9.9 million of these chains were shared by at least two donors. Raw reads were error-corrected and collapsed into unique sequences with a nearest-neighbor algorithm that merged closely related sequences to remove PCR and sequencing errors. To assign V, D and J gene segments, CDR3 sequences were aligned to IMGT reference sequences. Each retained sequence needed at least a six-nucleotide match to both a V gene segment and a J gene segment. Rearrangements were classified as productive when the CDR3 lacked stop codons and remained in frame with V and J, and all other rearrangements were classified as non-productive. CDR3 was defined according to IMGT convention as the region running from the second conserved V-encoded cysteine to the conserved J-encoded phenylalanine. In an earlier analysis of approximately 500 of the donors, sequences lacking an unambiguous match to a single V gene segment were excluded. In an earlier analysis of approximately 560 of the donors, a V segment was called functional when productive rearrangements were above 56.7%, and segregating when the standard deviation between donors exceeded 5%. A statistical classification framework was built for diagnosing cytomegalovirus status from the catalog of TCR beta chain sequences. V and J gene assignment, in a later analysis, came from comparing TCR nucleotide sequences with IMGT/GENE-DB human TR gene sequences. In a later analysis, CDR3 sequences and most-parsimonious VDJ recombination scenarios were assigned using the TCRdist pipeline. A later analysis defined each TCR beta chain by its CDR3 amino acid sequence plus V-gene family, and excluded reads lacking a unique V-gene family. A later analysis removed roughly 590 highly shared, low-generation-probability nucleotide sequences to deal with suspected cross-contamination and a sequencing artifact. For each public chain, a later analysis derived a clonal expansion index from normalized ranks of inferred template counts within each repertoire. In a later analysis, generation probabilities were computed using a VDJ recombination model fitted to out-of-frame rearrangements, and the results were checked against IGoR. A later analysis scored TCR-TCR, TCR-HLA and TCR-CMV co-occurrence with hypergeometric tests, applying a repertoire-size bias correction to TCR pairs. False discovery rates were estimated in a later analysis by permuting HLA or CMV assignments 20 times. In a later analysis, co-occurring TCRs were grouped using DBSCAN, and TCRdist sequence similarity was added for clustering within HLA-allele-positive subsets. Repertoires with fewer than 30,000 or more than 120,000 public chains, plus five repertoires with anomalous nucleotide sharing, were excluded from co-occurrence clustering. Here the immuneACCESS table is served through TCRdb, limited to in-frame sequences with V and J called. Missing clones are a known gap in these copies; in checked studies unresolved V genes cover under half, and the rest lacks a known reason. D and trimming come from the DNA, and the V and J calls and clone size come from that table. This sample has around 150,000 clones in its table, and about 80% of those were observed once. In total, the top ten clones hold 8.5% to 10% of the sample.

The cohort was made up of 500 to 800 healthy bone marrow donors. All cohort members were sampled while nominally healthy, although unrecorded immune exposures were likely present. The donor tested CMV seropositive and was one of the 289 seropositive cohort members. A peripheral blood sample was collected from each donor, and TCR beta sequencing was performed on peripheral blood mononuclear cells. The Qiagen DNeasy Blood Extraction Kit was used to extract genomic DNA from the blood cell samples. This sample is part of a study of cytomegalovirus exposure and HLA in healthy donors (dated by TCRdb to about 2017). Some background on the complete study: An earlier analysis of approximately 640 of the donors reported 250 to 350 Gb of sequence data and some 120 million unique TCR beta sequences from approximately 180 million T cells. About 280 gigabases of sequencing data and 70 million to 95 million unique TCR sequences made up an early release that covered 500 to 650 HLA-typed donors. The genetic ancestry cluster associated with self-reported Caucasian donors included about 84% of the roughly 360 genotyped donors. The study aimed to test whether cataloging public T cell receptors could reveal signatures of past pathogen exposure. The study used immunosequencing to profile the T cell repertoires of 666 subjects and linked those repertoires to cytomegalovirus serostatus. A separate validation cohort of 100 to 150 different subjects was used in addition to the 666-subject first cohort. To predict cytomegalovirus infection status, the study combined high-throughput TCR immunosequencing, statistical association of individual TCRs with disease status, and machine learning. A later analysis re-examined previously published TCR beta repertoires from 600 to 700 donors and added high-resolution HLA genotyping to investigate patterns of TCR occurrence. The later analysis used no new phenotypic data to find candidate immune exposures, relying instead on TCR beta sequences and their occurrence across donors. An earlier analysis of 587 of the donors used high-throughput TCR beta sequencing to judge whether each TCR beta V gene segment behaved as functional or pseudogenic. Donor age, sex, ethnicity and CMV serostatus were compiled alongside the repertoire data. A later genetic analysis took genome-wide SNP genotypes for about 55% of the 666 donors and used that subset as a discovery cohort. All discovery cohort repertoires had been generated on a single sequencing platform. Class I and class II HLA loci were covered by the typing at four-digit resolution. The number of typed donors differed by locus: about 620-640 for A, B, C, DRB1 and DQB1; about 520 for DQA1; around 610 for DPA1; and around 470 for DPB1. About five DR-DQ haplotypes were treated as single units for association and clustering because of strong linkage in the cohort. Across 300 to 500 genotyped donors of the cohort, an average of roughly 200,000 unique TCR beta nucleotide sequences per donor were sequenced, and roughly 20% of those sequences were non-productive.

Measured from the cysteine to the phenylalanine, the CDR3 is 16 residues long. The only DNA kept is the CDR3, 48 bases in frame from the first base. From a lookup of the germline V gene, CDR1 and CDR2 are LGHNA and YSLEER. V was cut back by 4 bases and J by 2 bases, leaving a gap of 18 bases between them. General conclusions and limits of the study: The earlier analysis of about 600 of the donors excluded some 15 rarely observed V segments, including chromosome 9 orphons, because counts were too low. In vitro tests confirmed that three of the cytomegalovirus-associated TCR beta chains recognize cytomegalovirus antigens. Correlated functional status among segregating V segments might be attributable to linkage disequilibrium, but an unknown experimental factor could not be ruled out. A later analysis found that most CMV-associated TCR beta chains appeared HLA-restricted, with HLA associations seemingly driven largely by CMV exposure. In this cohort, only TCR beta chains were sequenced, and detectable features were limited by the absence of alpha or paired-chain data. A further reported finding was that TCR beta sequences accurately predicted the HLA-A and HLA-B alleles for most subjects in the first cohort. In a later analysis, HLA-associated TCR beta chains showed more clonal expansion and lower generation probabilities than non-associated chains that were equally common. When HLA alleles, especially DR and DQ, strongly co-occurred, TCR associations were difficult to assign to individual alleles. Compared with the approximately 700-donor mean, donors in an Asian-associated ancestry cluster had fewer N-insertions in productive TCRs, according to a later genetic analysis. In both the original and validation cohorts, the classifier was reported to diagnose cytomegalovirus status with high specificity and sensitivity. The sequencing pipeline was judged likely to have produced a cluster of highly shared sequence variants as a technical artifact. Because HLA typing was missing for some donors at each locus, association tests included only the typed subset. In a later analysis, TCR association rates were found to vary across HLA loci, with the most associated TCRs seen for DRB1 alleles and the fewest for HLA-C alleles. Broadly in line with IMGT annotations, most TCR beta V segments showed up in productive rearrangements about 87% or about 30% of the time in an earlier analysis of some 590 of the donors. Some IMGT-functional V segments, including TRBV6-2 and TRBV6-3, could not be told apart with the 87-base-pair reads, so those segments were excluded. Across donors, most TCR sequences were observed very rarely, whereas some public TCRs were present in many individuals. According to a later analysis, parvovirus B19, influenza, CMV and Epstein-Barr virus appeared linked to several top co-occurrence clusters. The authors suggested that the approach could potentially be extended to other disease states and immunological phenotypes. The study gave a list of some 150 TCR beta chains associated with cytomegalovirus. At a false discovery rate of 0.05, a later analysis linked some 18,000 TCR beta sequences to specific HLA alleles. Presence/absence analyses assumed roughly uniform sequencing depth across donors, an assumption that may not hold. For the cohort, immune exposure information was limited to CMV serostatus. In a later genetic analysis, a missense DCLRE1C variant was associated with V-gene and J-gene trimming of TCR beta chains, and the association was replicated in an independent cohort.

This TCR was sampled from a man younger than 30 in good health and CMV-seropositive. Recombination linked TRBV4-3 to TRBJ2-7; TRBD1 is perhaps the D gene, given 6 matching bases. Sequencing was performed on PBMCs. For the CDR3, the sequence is CASSPPGGRGTYEQYF. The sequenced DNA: TGCGCCAGCAGCCCTCCCGGAGGCAGGGGTACCTACGAGCAGTACTTC.